This TCR beta chain was found in a study of T cells after yellow fever vaccination. Study results and caveats: The study found a weaker secondary response that peaked faster, day 5 versus 15.

A universal primer site and UMIs were added as TCR cDNA was made by 5'RACE template switching. TCRdb ran MiXCR on the 5' RACE reads and lists one entry per CDR3 protein. This sample has 450,000 to 550,000 distinct CDR3 sequences, with about a fifth found just once. For this clonotype: Its antigen is as yet unknown.

Trimming stripped 2 bases from V and 1 base from J, with 12 bases between. The CDR3 runs 14 residues. Germline V gene sequence: CDR1 SQVTM, CDR2 ANQGSEA. V is TRBV29-1 and J is TRBJ2-7, with D hard to call. This receptor was obtained from a young man who received the YFV17D yellow fever vaccine. This sample comprised PBMCs, obtained 15 days after the yellow fever booster vaccination. CDR3 amino acids: CSVELGLGSYEQYF. CDR3 coding DNA: TGCAGCGTTGAATTGGGTCTAGGGTCCTACGAGCAGTACTTC.